Reported below is one TCR beta chain. Its antigen is unknown. The sample originates from a study of graft-versus-host responses after intestinal transplantation. Study conclusions and caveats: In patients with graft-donor T cell macrochimerism, allograft graft-versus-host to host-versus-graft clonal ratios were high. Ileal or blood samples showed some GvH clones first, and such clones were also found in recipient marrow.

Per the germline V gene, CDR1 is MNHEY and CDR2 is SMNVEV (reference sequence). J lost 2 bases, V lost 5 bases, and 8 bases had no gene match. The CDR3 consists of 15 residues. Profiling relied on immunoSEQ multiplex PCR, and the TCRdb table lists in-frame clones only, not all of them. The table lists around 33,000 clones, around 95% of them singletons. The chain employs TRBV27 and TRBJ2-7; 8 bases match TRBD1. The receptor's source is a human patient who received an intestinal transplant, so some T cells may come from the graft donor. Source: PBMCs, taken 16 days after intestinal transplant. The CDR3 here is CASSPGQGIAYEQYF. The CDR3 DNA reads TGTGCCAGCAGTCCCGGACAGGGTATAGCCTACGAGCAGTACTTC.